What follows describes a single T cell receptor (beta chain). Its antigen is unknown. These data belong to a study of cytomegalovirus exposure and HLA in healthy donors. Study-wide context: In a later analysis, it was reported that the roughly 120 validation repertoires had been produced on the same platform as the 550 to 850 repertoires belonging to the first cohort. Findings and caveats of the study: The study labeled 150 to 200 TCR beta chains cytomegalovirus-associated.

Only in-frame clones appear in the TCRdb table, and some are missing; sequencing was by immunoSEQ multiplex PCR. The sample has 130,000 to 150,000 clones; about 83% are singletons. The receptor was isolated from a woman aged 30 to 39 in good health and CMV-seronegative. The sequenced material came from PBMCs.

This CDR3 reads CSVTQTATNEKLFF. DNA of the CDR3: TGCAGCGTTACCCAGACTGCAACTAATGAAAAACTGTTTTTT. The V gene is TRBV29-1, the J gene TRBJ1-4; D unresolved. The germline gives CDR1 SQVTM, CDR2 ANQGSEA. Between the trimmed V and J ends, which lost 5 bases and 0 bases, there was a span of 10 bases. The CDR3 is made up of 14 amino acids.